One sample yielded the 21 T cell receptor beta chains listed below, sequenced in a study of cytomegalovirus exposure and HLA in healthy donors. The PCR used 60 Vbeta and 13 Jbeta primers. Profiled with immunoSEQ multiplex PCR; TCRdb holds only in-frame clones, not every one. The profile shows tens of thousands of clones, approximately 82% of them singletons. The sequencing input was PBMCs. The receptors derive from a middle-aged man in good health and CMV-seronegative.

DNA for the CDR3: TGCGCCAGCAGCTTGGAGGAGGAGCAGTACTTC. Translating gives CASSLEEEQYF. This chain uses TRBV5-1 with TRBJ2-7; D call uncertain. The CDR3 runs 11 residues. V lost 0 bases, J lost 7 bases, and 5 bases lay in between. Germline loops: CDR1 SGHRS, CDR2 YFSETQ. Using reference TRBV5-1 and TRBJ2-7 for the parts outside the CDR3, the full variable domain is KAGVTQTPRYLIKTRGQQVTLSCSPISGHRSVSWYQQTPGQGLQFLFEYFSETQRNKGNFPGRFSGRQFSNSRSEMNVSTLELGDSALYLCASSLEEEQYFGPGTRLTVT.

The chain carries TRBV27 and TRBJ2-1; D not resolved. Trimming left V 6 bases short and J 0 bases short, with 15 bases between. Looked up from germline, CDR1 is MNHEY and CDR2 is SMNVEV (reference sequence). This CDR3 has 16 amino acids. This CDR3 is CASRATTPGSYNEQFF. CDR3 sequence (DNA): TGTGCCAGCAGGGCTACTACTCCGGGCTCCTACAATGAGCAGTTCTTC.

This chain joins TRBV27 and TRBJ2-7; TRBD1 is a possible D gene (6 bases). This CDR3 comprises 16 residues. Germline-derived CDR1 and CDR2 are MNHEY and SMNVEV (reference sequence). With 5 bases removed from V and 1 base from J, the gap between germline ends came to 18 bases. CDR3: CASSPAKGDESYEQYF. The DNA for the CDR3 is TGTGCCAGCAGTCCCGCCAAGGGGGACGAGTCCTACGAGCAGTACTTC.

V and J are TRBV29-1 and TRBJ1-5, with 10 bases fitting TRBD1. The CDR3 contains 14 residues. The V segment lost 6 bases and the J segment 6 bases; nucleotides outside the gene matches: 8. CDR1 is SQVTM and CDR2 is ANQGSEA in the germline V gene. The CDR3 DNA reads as TGCAGCGTCCTCGACAGGGGGCAGGGTCAGCCCCAGCATTTT. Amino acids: CSVLDRGQGQPQHF.

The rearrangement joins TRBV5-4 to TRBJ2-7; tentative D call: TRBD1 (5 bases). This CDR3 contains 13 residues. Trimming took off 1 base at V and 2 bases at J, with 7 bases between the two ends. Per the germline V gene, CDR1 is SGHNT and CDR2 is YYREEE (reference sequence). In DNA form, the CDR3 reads TGTGCCAGCAGCTTGCCAGGGACCTACGAGCAGTACTTC. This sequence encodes CASSLPGTYEQYF.

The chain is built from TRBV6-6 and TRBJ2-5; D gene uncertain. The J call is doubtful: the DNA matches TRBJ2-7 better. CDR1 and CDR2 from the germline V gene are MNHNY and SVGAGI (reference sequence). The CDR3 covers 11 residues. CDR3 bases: TGTGCCAGCAGTTCCAGGAACGAGCAGTACTTC. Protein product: CASSSRNEQYF.

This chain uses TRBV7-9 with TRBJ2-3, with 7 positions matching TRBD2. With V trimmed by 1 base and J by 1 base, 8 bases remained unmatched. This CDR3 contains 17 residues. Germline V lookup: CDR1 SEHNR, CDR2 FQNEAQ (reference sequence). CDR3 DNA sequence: TGTGCCAGCAGCTTAGGAGCCCCTAGCGGCGGCACAGATACGCAGTATTTT. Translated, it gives CASSLGAPSGGTDTQYF.

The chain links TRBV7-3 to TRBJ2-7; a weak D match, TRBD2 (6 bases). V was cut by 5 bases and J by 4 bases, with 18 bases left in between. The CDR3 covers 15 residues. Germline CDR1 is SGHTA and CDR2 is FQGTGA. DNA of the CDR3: TGTGCCAGCAGCATCCAAGCCGGAGGGCTATACGAGCAGTACTTC. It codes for CASSIQAGGLYEQYF.

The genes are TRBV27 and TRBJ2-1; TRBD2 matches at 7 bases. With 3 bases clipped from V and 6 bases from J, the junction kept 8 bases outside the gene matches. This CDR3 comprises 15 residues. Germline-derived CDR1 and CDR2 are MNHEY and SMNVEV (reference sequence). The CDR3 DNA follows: TGTGCCAGCAGTTTTTTGAGGGAGGGTGCCAATGAGCAGTTCTTC. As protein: CASSFLREGANEQFF.

CDR3 protein: CASSLGTVGTEAFF. In DNA form, the CDR3 reads TGTGCCAGCAGCTTAGGGACAGTTGGCACTGAAGCTTTCTTT. The gene calls are TRBV7-2 and TRBJ1-1; possible D gene TRBD1, 6 bases. The germline V gene has CDR1 SGHTA and CDR2 FQGNSA. V was cut by 1 base and J by 4 bases, with 10 bases left in between. There are 14 residues in the CDR3.

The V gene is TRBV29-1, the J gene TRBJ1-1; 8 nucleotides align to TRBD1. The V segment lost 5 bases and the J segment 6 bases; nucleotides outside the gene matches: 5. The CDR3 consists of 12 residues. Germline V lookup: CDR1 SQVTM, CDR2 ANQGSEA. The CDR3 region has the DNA TGCAGCGTTCAACAGGGGGTCTCTGAAGCTTTCTTT. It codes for CSVQQGVSEAFF.

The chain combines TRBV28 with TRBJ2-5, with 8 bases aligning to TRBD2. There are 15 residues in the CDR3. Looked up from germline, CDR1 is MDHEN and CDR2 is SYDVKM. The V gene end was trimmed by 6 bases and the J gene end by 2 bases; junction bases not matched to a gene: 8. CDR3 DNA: TGTGCCAGCAGCCCACTCAGCGGGAGACAAGAGACCCAGTACTTC. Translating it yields CASSPLSGRQETQYF.

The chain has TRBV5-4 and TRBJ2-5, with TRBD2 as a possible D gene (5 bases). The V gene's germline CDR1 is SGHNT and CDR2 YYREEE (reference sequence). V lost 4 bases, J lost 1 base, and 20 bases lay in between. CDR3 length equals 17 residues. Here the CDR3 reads CASSDPPGVGGQETQYF. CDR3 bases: TGTGCCAGCAGCGATCCTCCGGGCGTTGGAGGCCAAGAGACCCAGTACTTC.

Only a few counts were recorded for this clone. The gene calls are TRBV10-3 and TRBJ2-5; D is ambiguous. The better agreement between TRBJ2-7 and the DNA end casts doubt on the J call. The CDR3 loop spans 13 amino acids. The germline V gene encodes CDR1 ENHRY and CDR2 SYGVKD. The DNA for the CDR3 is TGTGCCATCAGTGATCTAGACCCCCGCGAGCAGTACTTC. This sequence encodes CAISDLDPREQYF.

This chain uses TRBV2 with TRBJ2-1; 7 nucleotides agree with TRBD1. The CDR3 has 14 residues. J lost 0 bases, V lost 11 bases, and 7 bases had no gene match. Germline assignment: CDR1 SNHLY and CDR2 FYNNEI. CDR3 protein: CAAKTGSSYNEQFF. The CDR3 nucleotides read TGTGCCGCCAAGACAGGGAGCTCCTACAATGAGCAGTTCTTC.

The CDR3 DNA reads as TGCGCCAGCAGCCCCGGAGGAGGTTCGGGGGAGACCCAGTACTTC. Protein: CASSPGGGSGETQYF. This chain uses TRBV4-1 with TRBJ2-5; a possible D gene is TRBD2 (5 bases). V lost 4 bases and J 5 bases, leaving 17 bases between the germline ends. This CDR3 is built from 15 residues. Germline CDR1 and CDR2: MGHRA and YSYEKL.

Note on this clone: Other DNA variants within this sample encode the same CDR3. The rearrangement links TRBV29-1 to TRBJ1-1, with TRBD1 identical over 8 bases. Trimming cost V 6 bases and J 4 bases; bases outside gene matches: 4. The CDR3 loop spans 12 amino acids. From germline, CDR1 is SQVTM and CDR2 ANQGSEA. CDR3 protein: CSVTGVGTEAFF. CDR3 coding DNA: TGCAGCGTGACAGGGGTCGGCACTGAAGCTTTCTTT.

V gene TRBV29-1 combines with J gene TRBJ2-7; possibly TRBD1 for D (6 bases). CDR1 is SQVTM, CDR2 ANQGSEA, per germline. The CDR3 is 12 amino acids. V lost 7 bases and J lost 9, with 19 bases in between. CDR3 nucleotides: TGCAGCGCGTACACAATGGGGGCTGTGCAGTACTTC. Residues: CSAYTMGAVQYF.

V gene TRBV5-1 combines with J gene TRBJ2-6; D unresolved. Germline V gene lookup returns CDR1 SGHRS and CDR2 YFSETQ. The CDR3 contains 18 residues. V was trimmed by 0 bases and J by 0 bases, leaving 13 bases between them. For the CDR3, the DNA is TGCGCCAGCAGCTTGGAAGCGTCTCCCTACTCTGGGGCCAACGTCCTGACTTTC. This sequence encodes CASSLEASPYSGANVLTF.

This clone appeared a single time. The CDR3 region has the DNA TGTGCCAGCAGTTATGGGACACAGAACACTGAAGCTTTCTTT. Translating gives CASSYGTQNTEAFF. This chain connects TRBV6-6 to TRBJ1-1; perhaps TRBD1 as D (6 bases). V gave up 3 bases and J gave up 1 base, with 9 bases separating them. The CDR3 contains 14 residues. Germline V gene data show CDR1 as MNHNY and CDR2 as SVGAGI (reference sequence).

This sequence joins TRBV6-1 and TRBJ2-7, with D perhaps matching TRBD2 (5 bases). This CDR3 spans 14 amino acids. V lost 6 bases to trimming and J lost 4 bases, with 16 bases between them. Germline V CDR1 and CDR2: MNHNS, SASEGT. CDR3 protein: CASSSGARGYEQYF. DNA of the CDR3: TGTGCCAGCAGCTCGGGTGCCCGGGGTTACGAGCAGTACTTC.